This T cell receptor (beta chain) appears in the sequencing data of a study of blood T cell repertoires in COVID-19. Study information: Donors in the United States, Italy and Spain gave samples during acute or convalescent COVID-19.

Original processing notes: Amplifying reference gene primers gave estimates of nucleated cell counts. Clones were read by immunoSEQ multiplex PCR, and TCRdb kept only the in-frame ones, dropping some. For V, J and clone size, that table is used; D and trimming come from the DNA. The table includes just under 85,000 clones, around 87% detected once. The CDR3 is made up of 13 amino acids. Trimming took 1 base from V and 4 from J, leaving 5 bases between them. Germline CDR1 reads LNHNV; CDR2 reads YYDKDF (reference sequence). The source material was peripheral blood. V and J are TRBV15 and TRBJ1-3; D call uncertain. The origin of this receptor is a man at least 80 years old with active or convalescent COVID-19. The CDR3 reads CATSRGSGNTIYF. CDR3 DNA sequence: TGTGCCACCAGCAGAGGTTCGGGAAACACCATATATTTT.